This entry describes one TCR beta chain. Its antigen is unidentified. The data are from a study of vaccination and CD4 T cells after COVID-19. Trimming cost V 6 bases and J 2 bases, with 12 bases left between them. The germline V gene has CDR1 DFQATT and CDR2 SNEGSKA (reference sequence). The CDR3 extends over 13 amino acids. Cultured CD4+ T-cell DNA underwent Oncomine TCR Beta short-read sequencing. TCRdb re-called the PCR reads through MiXCR, storing one row per CDR3 protein. Of some 15,000 distinct CDR3 sequences in the sample, less than 70% are singletons; the top ten hold 9.5% to 15%. The treatment here: roughly 11-day PBMC culture with coronavirus spike peptide pools or control peptides (ViraFEST assay).

The rearrangement links TRBV20-1 to TRBJ2-3; a weak D match, TRBD2 (5 bases). Sequencing was performed on CD4+ T cells from blood, cultured in vitro. This TCR was sampled from a human donor who had recovered from COVID-19. CDR3 protein: CSATSGTTDTQYF. CDR3 nucleotide sequence: TGCAGTGCCACGAGCGGAACCACAGATACGCAGTATTTT.